This T cell receptor (beta chain) derives from a study of blood T cells in healthy people across ages. About the study: Capture via template switching afforded approximately one barcoded beta molecule per two T cells.

For the second PCR, which ran for about 6 to 11 cycles, a sample-barcoded 5' primer and a J-beta primer mix were used. TCRdb analysed the 5' RACE reads with MiXCR anew, one entry per CDR3 protein. The data hold about 1.1 million distinct CDR3 sequences, with around two fifths observed a single time. CDR1 and CDR2 (germline): MGHRA, YSYEKL. The CDR3 runs to 16 residues. Trimming removed 1 base from V and 0 bases from J, with 10 bases in between. The clonotype comes from a man aged 18 to 29 in good health. Sequenced sample: blood. The V gene is TRBV4-1, the J gene TRBJ2-1; no firm D call. CDR3 protein: CASSQVQVISYNEQFF. The CDR3, as DNA: TGCGCCAGCAGCCAAGTCCAGGTGATCTCCTACAATGAGCAGTTCTTC.